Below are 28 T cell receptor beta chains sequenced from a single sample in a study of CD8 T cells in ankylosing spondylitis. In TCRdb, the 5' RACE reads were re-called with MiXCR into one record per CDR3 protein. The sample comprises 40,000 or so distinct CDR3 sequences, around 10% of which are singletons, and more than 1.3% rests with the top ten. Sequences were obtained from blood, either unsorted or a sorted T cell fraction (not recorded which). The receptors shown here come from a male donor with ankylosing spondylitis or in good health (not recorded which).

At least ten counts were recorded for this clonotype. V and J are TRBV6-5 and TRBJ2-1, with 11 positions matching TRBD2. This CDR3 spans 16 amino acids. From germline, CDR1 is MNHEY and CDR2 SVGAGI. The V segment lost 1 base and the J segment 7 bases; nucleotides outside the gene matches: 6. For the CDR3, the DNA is TGTGCCAGCAGTTACTGGGGTAGCGGGGGGGCTAATGAGCAGTTCTTC. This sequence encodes CASSYWGSGGANEQFF.

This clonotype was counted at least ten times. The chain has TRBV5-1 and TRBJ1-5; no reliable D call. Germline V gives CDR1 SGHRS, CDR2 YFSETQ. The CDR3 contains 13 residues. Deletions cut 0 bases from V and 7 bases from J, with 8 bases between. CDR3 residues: CASSLDGEQPQHF. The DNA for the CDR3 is TGCGCCAGCAGCTTGGACGGAGAACAGCCCCAGCATTTT.

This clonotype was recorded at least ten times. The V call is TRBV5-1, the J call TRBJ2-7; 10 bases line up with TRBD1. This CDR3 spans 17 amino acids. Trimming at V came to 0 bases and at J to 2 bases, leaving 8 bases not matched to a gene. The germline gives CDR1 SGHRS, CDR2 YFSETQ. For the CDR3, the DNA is TGCGCCAGCAGCTTGGAAGGGAGCGGGACAGGGGCCTACGAGCAGTACTTC. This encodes CASSLEGSGTGAYEQYF.

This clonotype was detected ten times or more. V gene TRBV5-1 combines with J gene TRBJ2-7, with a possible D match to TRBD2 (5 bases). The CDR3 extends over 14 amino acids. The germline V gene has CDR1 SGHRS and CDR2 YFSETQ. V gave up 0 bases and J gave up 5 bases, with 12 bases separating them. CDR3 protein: CASSLARAGNEQYF. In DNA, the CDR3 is TGCGCCAGCAGCTTGGCCAGAGCCGGGAACGAGCAGTACTTC.

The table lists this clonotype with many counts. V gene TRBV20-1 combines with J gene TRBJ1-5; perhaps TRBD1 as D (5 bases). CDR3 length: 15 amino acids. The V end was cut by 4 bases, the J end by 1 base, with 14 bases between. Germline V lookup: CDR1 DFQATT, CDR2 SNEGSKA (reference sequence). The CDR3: CSAIGQGLSNQPQHF. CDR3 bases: TGCAGTGCTATCGGGCAGGGTCTCAGCAATCAGCCCCAGCATTTT.

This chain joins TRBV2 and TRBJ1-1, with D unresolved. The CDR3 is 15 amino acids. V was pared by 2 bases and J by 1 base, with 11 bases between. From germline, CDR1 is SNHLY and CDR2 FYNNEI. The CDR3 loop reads CASSELPLPNTEAFF. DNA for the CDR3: TGTGCCAGCAGTGAATTGCCCCTACCGAACACTGAAGCTTTCTTT. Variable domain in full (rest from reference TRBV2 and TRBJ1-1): EPEVTQTPSHQVTQMGQEVILRCVPISNHLYFYWYRQILGQKVEFLVSFYNNEISEKSEIFDDQFSVERPDGSNFTLKIRSTKLEDSAMYFCASSELPLPNTEAFFGQGTRLTVV.

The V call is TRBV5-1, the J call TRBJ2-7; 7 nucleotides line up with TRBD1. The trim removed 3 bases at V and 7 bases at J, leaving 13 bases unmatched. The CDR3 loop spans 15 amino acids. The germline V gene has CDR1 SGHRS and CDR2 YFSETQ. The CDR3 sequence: CASSSDRPITSEQYF. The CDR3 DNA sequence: TGCGCCAGCAGCTCGGACAGGCCTATTACGTCGGAGCAGTACTTC.

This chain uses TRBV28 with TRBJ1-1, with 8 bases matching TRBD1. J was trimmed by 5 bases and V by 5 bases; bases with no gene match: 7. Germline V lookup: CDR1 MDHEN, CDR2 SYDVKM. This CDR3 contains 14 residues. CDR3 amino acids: CASSSGQGWTEAFF. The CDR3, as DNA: TGTGCCAGCAGTAGTGGACAGGGTTGGACTGAAGCTTTCTTT.

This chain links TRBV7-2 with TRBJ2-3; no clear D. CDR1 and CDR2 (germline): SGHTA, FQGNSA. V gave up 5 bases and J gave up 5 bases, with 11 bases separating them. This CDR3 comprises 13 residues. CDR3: CASSNTLGDTQYF. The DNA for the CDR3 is TGTGCCAGCAGCAATACTTTAGGAGATACGCAGTATTTT.

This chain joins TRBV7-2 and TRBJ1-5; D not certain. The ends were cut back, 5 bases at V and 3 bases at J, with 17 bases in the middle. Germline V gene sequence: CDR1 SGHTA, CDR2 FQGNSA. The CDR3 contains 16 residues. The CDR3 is CASSPQSGLFNQPQHF. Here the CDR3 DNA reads TGTGCCAGCAGCCCACAATCGGGCCTCTTCAATCAGCCCCAGCATTTT.

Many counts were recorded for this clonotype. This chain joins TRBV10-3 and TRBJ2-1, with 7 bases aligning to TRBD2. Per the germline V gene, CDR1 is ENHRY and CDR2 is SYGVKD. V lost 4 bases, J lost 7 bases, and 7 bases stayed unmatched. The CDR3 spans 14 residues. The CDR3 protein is CAISVLWGGNEQFF. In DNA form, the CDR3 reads TGTGCCATCAGTGTCTTATGGGGAGGGAATGAGCAGTTCTTC.

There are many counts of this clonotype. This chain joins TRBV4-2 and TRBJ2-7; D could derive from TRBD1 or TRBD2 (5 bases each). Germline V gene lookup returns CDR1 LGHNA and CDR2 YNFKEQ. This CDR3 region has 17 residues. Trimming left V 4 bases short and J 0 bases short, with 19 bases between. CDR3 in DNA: TGTGCCAGCAGCCCTTGGGGGAATGGGGTCAGCTCCTACGAGCAGTACTTC. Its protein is CASSPWGNGVSSYEQYF.

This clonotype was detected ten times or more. The CDR3 bases are TGCGCCAGCAGAGGGACTAGCGACCACTACGAGCAGTACTTC. Protein product: CASRGTSDHYEQYF. This sequence joins TRBV5-1 and TRBJ2-7, with TRBD2 identical over 10 bases. This CDR3 region has 14 residues. The germline V gene has CDR1 SGHRS and CDR2 YFSETQ. Unmatched junction bases numbered 5, after V lost 5 bases and J lost 3 bases.

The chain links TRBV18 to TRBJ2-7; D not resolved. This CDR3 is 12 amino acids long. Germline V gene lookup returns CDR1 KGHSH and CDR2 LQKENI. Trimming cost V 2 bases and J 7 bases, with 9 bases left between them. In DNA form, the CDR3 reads TGTGCCAGCTCACCATATATTGGAGAGCAGTACTTC. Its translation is CASSPYIGEQYF.

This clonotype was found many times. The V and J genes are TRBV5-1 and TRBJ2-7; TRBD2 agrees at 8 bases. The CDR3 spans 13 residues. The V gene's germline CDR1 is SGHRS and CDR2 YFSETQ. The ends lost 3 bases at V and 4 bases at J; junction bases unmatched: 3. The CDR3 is CASSSGGDYEQYF. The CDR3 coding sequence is TGCGCCAGCAGCTCGGGAGGGGATTACGAGCAGTACTTC.

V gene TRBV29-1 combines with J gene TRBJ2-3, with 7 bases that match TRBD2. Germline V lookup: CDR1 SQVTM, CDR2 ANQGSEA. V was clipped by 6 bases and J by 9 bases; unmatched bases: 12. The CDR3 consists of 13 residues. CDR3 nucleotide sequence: TGCAGCGTCTTATACGAGCCCGGGAGGACGCAGTATTTT. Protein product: CSVLYEPGRTQYF.

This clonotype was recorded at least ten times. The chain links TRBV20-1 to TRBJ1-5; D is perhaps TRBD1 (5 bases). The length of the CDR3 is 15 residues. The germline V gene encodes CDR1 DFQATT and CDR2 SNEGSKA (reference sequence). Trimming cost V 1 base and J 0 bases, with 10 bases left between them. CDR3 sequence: CSARVWDASNQPQHF. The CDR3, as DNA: TGCAGTGCTAGAGTCTGGGACGCTAGCAATCAGCCCCAGCATTTT.

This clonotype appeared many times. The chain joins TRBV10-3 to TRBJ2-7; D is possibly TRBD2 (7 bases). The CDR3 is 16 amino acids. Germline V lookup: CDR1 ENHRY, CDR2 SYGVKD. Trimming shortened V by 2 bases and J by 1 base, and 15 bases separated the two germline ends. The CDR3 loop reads CAISEQGGGGSYEQYF. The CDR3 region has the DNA TGTGCCATCAGTGAGCAAGGAGGGGGGGGTTCCTACGAGCAGTACTTC.

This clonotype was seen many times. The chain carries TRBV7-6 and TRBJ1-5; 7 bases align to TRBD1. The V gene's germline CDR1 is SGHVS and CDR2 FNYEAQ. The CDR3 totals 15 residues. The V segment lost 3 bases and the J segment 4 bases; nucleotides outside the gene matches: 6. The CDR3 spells CASSFSGQRNQPQHF. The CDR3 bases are TGTGCCAGCAGCTTTTCGGGACAGAGGAATCAGCCCCAGCATTTT.

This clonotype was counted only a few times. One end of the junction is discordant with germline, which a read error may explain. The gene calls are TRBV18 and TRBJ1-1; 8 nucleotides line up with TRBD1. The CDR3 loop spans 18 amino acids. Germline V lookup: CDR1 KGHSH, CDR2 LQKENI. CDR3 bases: TGTGCCAGCTCCCCACGAACCGGGACAGGCTTCATGAACACTGAAGCTTTCTTT. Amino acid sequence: CASSPRTGTGFMNTEAFF.

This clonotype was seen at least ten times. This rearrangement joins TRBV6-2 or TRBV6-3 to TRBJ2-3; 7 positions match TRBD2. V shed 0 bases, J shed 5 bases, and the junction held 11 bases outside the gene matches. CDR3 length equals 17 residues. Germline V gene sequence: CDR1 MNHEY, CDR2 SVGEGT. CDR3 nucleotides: TGTGCCAGCAGTTACTCGGGGCTAGCGGTGGCACTAGATACGCAGTATTTT. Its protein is CASSYSGLAVALDTQYF.

The CDR3 DNA reads as TGTGCCAGCAGTTTCCAGGGGCCATCGTTCGTGGATTCACCCCTCCACTTT. It translates to CASSFQGPSFVDSPLHF. The chain employs TRBV12-3 or TRBV12-4 and TRBJ1-6; D perhaps matches TRBD1 (6 bases). Between the trimmed V and J ends, which lost 3 bases and 8 bases, there was a span of 20 bases. The CDR3 has 17 residues.

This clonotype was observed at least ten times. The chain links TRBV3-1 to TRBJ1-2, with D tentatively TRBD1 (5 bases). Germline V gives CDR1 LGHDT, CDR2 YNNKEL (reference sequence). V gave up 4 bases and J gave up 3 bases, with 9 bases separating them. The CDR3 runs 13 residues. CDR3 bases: TGTGCCAGCAGCCCCAGACAGTACTATGGCTACACCTTC. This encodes CASSPRQYYGYTF. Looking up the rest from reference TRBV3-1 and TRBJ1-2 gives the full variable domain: DTAVSQTPKYLVTQMGNDKSIKCEQNLGHDTMYWYKQDSKKFLKIMFSYNNKELIINETVPNRFSPKSPDKAHLNLHINSLELGDSAVYFCASSPRQYYGYTFGSGTRLTVV.

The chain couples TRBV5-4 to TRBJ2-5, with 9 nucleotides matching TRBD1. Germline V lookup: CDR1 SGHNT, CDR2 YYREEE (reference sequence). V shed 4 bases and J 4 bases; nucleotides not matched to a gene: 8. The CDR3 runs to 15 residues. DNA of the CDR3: TGTGCCAGCAGCCCGAGGACAGGGGTCGGAGAGACCCAGTACTTC. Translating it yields CASSPRTGVGETQYF.

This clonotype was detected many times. The CDR3 here is CSARDSRGGGEKLFF. For the CDR3, the DNA is TGCAGTGCTAGAGACTCCAGGGGAGGAGGTGAAAAACTGTTTTTT. V gene TRBV20-1 combines with J gene TRBJ1-4, with D perhaps TRBD1 (6 bases). With 0 bases removed from V and 7 bases from J, the gap between germline ends came to 15 bases. Looked up from germline, CDR1 is DFQATT and CDR2 is SNEGSKA (reference sequence). This CDR3 contains 15 residues.

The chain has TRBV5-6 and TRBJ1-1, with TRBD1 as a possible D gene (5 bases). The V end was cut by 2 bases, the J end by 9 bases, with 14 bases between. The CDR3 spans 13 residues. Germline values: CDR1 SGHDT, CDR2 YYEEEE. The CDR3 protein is CASSLGVVGKAFF. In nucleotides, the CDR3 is TGTGCCAGCAGCTTAGGGGTGGTTGGAAAAGCTTTCTTT.

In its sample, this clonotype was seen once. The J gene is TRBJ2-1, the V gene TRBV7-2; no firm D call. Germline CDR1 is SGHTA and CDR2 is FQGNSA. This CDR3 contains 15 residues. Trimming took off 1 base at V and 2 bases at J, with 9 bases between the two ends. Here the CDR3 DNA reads TGTGCCAGCAGCTTAGTATTTGTGACCTACAATGAGCAGTTCTTC. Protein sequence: CASSLVFVTYNEQFF.

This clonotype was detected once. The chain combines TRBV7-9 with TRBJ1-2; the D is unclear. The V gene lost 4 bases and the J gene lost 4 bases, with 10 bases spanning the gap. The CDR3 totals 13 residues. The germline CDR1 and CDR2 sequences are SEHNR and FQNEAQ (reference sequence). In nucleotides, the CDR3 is TGTGCCAGCAGCTCGGACGGTCTCTATGGCTACACCTTC. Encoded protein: CASSSDGLYGYTF.